These 15 T cell receptor beta chains were all obtained from the same sample, sequenced in a study of human T cells and chemical hapten exposure. From whole blood left unfractionated, total RNA was extracted. TCRdb called the 5' RACE reads again in MiXCR, with one record for every CDR3 protein. The sample holds 110,000 or so distinct CDR3 sequences; approximately 19% are singletons and the top ten take 2.8%. The source of these receptors is a human donor in good health.

This clonotype was seen more than once but under ten times. The CDR3 here is CASSLQGGSAGELFF. The CDR3 DNA reads TGCGCCAGCAGCTTGCAGGGCGGATCAGCCGGGGAGCTGTTTTTT. This chain connects TRBV5-1 to TRBJ2-2, with a weak D call TRBD1 (5 bases). The CDR3 contains 15 residues. CDR1 SGHRS and CDR2 YFSETQ come from the germline V gene. The V end was cut by 1 base, the J end by 6 bases, with 13 bases between. Complete variable domain (other parts from reference TRBV5-1 and TRBJ2-2): KAGVTQTPRYLIKTRGQQVTLSCSPISGHRSVSWYQQTPGQGLQFLFEYFSETQRNKGNFPGRFSGRQFSNSRSEMNVSTLELGDSALYLCASSLQGGSAGELFFGEGSRLTVL.

The CDR3 loop is CSVEGEGGTVNTEAFF. CDR3 in DNA: TGCAGCGTTGAAGGGGAAGGTGGGACAGTGAACACTGAAGCTTTCTTT. The chain recombines TRBV29-1 with TRBJ1-1; 7 nucleotides align to TRBD1. The ends lost 1 base at V and 0 bases at J; junction bases unmatched: 8. CDR1 and CDR2 from the germline V gene are SQVTM and ANQGSEA. The CDR3 is 16 amino acids.

This clonotype showed up just a few times. This chain joins TRBV28 and TRBJ2-7; TRBD1 aligns across 9 bases. The germline V gene has CDR1 MDHEN and CDR2 SYDVKM. There are 15 residues in the CDR3. The V and J ends lost 8 bases and 1 base, in that order; junction bases with no gene match: 9. The CDR3 is CASVMSGTGSYEQYF. In DNA form, the CDR3 reads TGTGCCAGCGTTATGTCCGGGACAGGGTCCTACGAGCAGTACTTC. The whole variable domain, remainder taken from reference TRBV28 and TRBJ2-7, is DVKVTQSSRYLVKRTGEKVFLECVQDMDHENMFWYRQDPGLGLRLIYFSYDVKMKEKGDIPEGYSVSREKKERFSLILESASTNQTSMYLCASVMSGTGSYEQYFGPGTRLTVT.

The V gene is TRBV11-2, the J gene TRBJ2-1; the D gene is possibly TRBD1 (5 bases). CDR3 length: 15 amino acids. V dropped 2 bases and J dropped 7 bases, with 15 bases sitting between them. Germline CDR1 and CDR2: SGHAT and FQNNGV. CDR3 sequence: CASSLTVTGDNEQFF. CDR3 DNA sequence: TGTGCCAGCAGCTTAACTGTTACAGGTGATAATGAGCAGTTCTTC.

V gene TRBV27 combines with J gene TRBJ2-5; tentatively, D is TRBD1 (6 bases). Germline V gene data show CDR1 as MNHEY and CDR2 as SMNVEV (reference sequence). CDR3 length: 14 residues. Trimming pared 6 bases from V and 2 bases from J, leaving 13 bases between. DNA for the CDR3: TGTGCCAGCAGAGTGGTCAGGGGACAAGAGACCCAGTACTTC. Translation: CASRVVRGQETQYF.

The J gene is TRBJ2-5, the V gene TRBV28; 7 nucleotides match TRBD1. Germline trimming cut 6 bases from V and 4 bases from J; bases unmatched to any gene: 11. CDR3 length equals 15 residues. CDR1 is MDHEN and CDR2 is SYDVKM in the germline V gene. The DNA of the CDR3 is TGTGCCAGCAGATTCGGGGACAGCCCCTCAGAGACCCAGTACTTC. Protein sequence: CASRFGDSPSETQYF.

This chain links TRBV5-1 with TRBJ2-1; 12 nucleotides align to TRBD2. The CDR3 totals 17 residues. V was clipped by 0 bases and J by 3 bases; unmatched bases: 4. The germline gives CDR1 SGHRS, CDR2 YFSETQ. DNA for the CDR3: TGCGCCAGCAGCTTGGGACTAGCGGGAGCGGTCTACAATGAGCAGTTCTTC. Its translation is CASSLGLAGAVYNEQFF. Complete variable domain (other parts from reference TRBV5-1 and TRBJ2-1): KAGVTQTPRYLIKTRGQQVTLSCSPISGHRSVSWYQQTPGQGLQFLFEYFSETQRNKGNFPGRFSGRQFSNSRSEMNVSTLELGDSALYLCASSLGLAGAVYNEQFFGPGTRLTVL.

The chain couples TRBV7-9 to TRBJ1-1; D is uncertain. Germline-derived CDR1 and CDR2 are SEHNR and FQNEAQ (reference sequence). The CDR3 is 17 amino acids. V shed 5 bases and J shed 3 bases, with 22 bases lying between them. For the CDR3, the DNA is TGTGCCAGCAGCAACCTATCTTGGTATGGTTGGGACACTGAAGCTTTCTTT. Translation gives CASSNLSWYGWDTEAFF.

This clonotype was picked up a small number of times. For the CDR3, the DNA is TGTGCCAGCAGTTTCCCTGGGACAGCCTACGAGCAGTACTTC. It encodes CASSFPGTAYEQYF. The chain joins TRBV28 to TRBJ2-7; 7 bases line up with TRBD1. This CDR3 contains 14 residues. The J segment lost 2 bases and the V segment lost 3 bases, leaving 4 bases of the junction unmatched. Germline assignment: CDR1 MDHEN and CDR2 SYDVKM. The variable domain in full, with the rest retrieved from reference TRBV28 and TRBJ2-7, is DVKVTQSSRYLVKRTGEKVFLECVQDMDHENMFWYRQDPGLGLRLIYFSYDVKMKEKGDIPEGYSVSREKKERFSLILESASTNQTSMYLCASSFPGTAYEQYFGPGTRLTVT.

J is TRBJ2-1 and V is TRBV6-2 or TRBV6-3, with a tentative D call TRBD2 (7 bases). CDR1 is MNHEY, CDR2 SVGEGT, per germline. Trimming cost V 0 bases and J 7 bases, with 13 bases left between them. This CDR3 has 15 amino acids. The CDR3 here is CASSYSGGGGNEQFF. The CDR3, as DNA: TGTGCCAGCAGTTACTCCGGAGGGGGAGGGAATGAGCAGTTCTTC.

This clonotype came up many times. The chain links TRBV3-1 to TRBJ2-3; maybe TRBD2 (6 bases). This CDR3 contains 16 residues. V lost 4 bases to trimming and J lost 2 bases, with 16 bases between them. Germline CDR1 reads LGHDT; CDR2 reads YNNKEL (reference sequence). CDR3 DNA sequence: TGTGCCAGCAGCCTTGCCCGGGACTTACTCACAGATACGCAGTATTTT. Translating gives CASSLARDLLTDTQYF.

This rearrangement joins TRBV28 to TRBJ2-3; no reliable D call. The CDR3 consists of 16 residues. The V gene lost 3 bases and the J gene lost 1 base, with 14 bases spanning the gap. CDR1 MDHEN and CDR2 SYDVKM come from the germline V gene. CDR3 nucleotides: TGTGCCAGCAGTTTGATGTCCCTACCCCGCACAGATACGCAGTATTTT. It codes for CASSLMSLPRTDTQYF.

The chain recombines TRBV7-6 with TRBJ1-4; D gene uncertain. CDR1 and CDR2 from the germline V gene are SGHVS and FNYEAQ. The length of the CDR3 is 15 residues. V was pared by 3 bases and J by 3 bases, with 11 bases between. Here the CDR3 DNA reads TGTGCCAGCAGCTTCACAGACGGGCCTAATGAAAAACTGTTTTTT. This translates into CASSFTDGPNEKLFF.

This chain joins TRBV19 and TRBJ1-6; weak D call: TRBD1 (5 bases). The length of the CDR3 is 15 residues. Germline V gene sequence: CDR1 LNHDA, CDR2 SQIVND (reference sequence). Deletions cut 7 bases from V and 7 bases from J, with 17 bases between. In DNA form, the CDR3 reads TGTGCCAGTACCCGTGAAGACAGCCGGAATTCACCCCTCCACTTT. It encodes CASTREDSRNSPLHF.

This clonotype turned up a few times. V gene TRBV25-1 combines with J gene TRBJ2-5, with D perhaps matching TRBD1 (5 bases). Germline-derived CDR1 and CDR2 are MGHDK and SYGVNS. V was pared by 3 bases and J by 4 bases, with 15 bases between. The CDR3 totals 15 residues. The DNA of the CDR3 is TGTGCCAGCAGTGATTGGGCAGGGAAACGAGAGACCCAGTACTTC. Translating it yields CASSDWAGKRETQYF.